This T cell receptor (beta chain) was sequenced during a study of blood T cell repertoires in COVID-19. The wider study: The study drew acute and convalescent COVID-19 samples from the United States, Italy and Spain. PBMCs, B-cell-depleted T cells, or T cells were the source of the cDNA or gDNA that made up the material.

Methods used by the authors: Quantification of nucleated cells was approximated via reference gene primer amplification. Repertoires were generated with immunoSEQ multiplex PCR, while TCRdb's copy carries only in-frame clones and drops some. That table supplies the V and J calls and clone size; D and trimming were determined from the DNA. The profile shows fewer than 200,000 clones, about 80% of them singletons. Trimming cost V 3 bases and J 0 bases, with 15 bases left between them. Germline CDR1 is MDHEN and CDR2 is SYDVKM. The CDR3 spans 17 residues. Sequenced material: peripheral blood. The rearrangement uses TRBV28 and TRBJ2-1; possible D gene TRBD2, 6 bases. The TCR sequence derives from a woman aged 70-85 years with acute or convalescent COVID-19. DNA for the CDR3: TGTGCCAGCAGTTTTGGGCGGGGTTGGAGCTCCTACAATGAGCAGTTCTTC. Amino acids: CASSFGRGWSSYNEQFF.